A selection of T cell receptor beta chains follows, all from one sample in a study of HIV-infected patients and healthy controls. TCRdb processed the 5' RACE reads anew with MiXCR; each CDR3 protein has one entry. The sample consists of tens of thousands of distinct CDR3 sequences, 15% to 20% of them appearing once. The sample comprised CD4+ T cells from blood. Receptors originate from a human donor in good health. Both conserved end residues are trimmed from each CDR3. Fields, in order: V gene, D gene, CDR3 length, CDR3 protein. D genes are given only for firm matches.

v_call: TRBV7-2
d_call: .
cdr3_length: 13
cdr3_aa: ASSPQLNRDAEAF

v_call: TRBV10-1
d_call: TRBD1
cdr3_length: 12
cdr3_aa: ASSERAGGYEQY

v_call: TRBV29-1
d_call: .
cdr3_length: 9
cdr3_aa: SVGKVTEAF

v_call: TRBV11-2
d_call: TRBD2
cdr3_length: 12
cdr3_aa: ASSLGAGVDTQY

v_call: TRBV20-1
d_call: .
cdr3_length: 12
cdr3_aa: SARDTRVAYGYT

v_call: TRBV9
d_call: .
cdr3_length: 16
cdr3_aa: ASSVSGSIGAGANVLT

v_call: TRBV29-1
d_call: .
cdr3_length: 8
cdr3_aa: SVSDTEAF

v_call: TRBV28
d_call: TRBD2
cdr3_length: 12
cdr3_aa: ASSFGGVYNEQF

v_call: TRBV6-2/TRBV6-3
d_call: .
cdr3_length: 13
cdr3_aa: ASRKDMGPNYGYT

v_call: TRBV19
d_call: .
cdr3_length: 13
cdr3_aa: ASSTTTQGSTEAF

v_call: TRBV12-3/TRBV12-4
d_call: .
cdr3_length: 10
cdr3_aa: ASTRTEVEQF

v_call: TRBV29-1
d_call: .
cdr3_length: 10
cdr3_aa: SVEPNEGKQY

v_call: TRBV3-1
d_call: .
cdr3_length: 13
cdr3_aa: ASSQRGGPAGELF

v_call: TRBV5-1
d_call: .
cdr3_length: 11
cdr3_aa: ASSHTLDYGYT

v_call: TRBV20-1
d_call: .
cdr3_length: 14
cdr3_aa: SARDAGSGSYNEQF

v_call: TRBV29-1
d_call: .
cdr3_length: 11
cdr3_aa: SVGGGNNQPQH

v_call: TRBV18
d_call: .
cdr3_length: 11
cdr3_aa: ASSPHKNTEAF

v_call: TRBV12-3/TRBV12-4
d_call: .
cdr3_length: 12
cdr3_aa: ASRLAGVNTEAF

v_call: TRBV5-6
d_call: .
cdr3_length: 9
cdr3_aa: ASSLEGSAF

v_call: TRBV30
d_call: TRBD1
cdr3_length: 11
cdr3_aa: AWSVQGDNEQF

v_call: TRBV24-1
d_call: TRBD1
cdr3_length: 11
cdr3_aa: ATSDRGLSPLH

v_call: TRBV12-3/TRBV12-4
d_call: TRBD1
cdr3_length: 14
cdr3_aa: ASSSTPTGGQYEQY

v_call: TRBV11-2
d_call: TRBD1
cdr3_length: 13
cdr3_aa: ASSLEWTGQYGYT

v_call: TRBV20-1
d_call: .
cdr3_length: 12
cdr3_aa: SARETRRGTEAF

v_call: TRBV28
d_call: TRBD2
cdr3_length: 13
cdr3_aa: ASSPSGTSKNEQF

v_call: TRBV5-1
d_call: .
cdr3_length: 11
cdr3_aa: ASSFIGVNEQF

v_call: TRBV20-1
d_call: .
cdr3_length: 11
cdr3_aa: SARNSLQETQY

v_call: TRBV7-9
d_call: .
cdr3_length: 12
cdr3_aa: ASSLMGDNSPLH

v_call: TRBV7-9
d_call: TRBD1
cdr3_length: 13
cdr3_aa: ASSRTGGGNSPLH

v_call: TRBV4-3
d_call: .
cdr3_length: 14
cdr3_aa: ASSQDGRLPNTEAF

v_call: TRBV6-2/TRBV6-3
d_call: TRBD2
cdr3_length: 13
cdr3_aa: ASSYDKRGQETQY

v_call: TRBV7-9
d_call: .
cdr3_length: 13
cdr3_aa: ASSLPGEGPGEAF